This TCR beta chain was identified in a study of shared clonotypes between healthy human individuals. Naive CD8 cells were CD45RO-negative, positively selected for CCR7, excluding terminally differentiated effector memory CD45RA+ cells. This CDR3 spans 15 amino acids. Germline assignment: CDR1 SGHTA and CDR2 FQGNSA. V shed 1 base and J shed 4 bases, with 14 bases lying between them. TCRdb keeps only in-frame clones here, not all; method: immunoSEQ multiplex PCR. The sample includes under 2,000,000 clones, roughly 95% of them seen just once. The sequenced sample was naive CD8+ T cells sorted from blood. The genes are TRBV7-2 and TRBJ2-7; D is perhaps TRBD1 (6 bases). This TCR was sampled from a man between 18 and 29 years old in good health. CDR3 region: CASSLGGDTSYEQYF. For the CDR3, the DNA is TGTGCCAGCAGCTTAGGAGGGGACACTTCATACGAGCAGTACTTC.